This T cell receptor beta chain was sequenced for a study of T-cell reconstitution after alpha-beta-depleted transplantation in children (dated by TCRdb to the mid-2010s). Broadly, across the study: Using TCR repertoire profiling, the study quantitatively followed how T-cell immune reconstitution unfolded in children after TCRalphabeta/CD19-depleted allogeneic hematopoietic cell transplantation.

For CDR1 and CDR2, the germline V gene (reference sequence) lists DFQATT and SNEGSKA. There are 14 amino acids in the CDR3, from cysteine to phenylalanine inclusive. CDR3 DNA only is kept here, 42 bases in frame from base 1. Trimming removed 6 bases from V and 4 bases from J, leaving 16 bases between the germline ends. Beyond this particular receptor, the publication reports: In some patients, high TCRbeta diversity at day 60 was attributed to recipient T cells and intrathymic progenitors that had survived conditioning. About two months after transplant, the apparently early recovery of alphabetaT-cell counts reportedly depended on just several hundred clones that had expanded rapidly and came from non-depleted graft cells. Over the following months the frequencies of hyperexpanded clones went down, and after one year T-cell counts and TCRbeta diversity were mostly credited to newly produced T cells.

Per the publication, the treatment or condition label means: allogeneic hematopoietic cell transplantation with graft depleted of TCRalphabeta T cells and CD19 B cells. The children who served as transplant recipients had been given grafts of TCRalphabeta/CD19-depleted allogeneic hematopoietic cells. A note on this clonotype: Its specific antigen is unknown. Base qualities are not at hand, and no much larger clone is one base apart.

Libraries came from PCR. Sequenced on an Illumina HiSeq 2500. TCR library preparation used molecular barcoding, with unique molecular identifiers applied to normalize quantification of the TCRbeta repertoire. TCRdb reworked the public reads: Q25 trimming with fastp, MiXCR clone assembly, productive beta chains retained. Here each entry gathers all rows of one CDR3 protein and keeps the most common genes and DNA. Counted in this sample were just under 250,000 distinct CDR3 sequences; 25% of them appeared once. About 2.8% of the sample is in the top ten clones. Material: PBMCs, obtained before TCRalphabeta/CD19-depleted stem cell transplant. The source of this sequence is a girl aged 2 to 9 with Fanconi anemia, due to receive a stem cell transplant. The chain uses TRBV20-1 and TRBJ2-1; matching of 5 bases hints at TRBD2 as the D gene. The CDR3 protein: CSASTLGEYNEQFF. Here is the DNA: TGCAGTGCGAGTACTCTCGGGGAGTACAATGAGCAGTTCTTC.